This T cell receptor (beta chain) was found in a study of Tregs in tolerant kidney transplant recipients. Related graft donors supplied nonmyeloablative bone marrow transplants, and mixed chimerism was transient. CD4+CD25+CD127- Tregs, CD4+CD25- non-Tregs, CD4 and CD8 cells were sorted. The CDR3 has 15 residues. Germline V gene sequence: CDR1 LGHNA, CDR2 YSLEER. Trimming took 0 bases from V and 10 from J, leaving 16 bases between them. Sequencing was performed with immunoSEQ multiplex PCR; in TCRdb, only in-frame clones are kept and a portion is missing. The sample lists 65,000 to 85,000 clones; roughly 90% were seen once.

The origin of this receptor is a human patient who received a combined kidney and bone marrow transplant. Some T cells may arise from the graft donor. Specimen: CD4+ T cells from blood (PBMCs), collected 24 months after the transplant. V usage is TRBV4-3 and J usage is TRBJ2-1; maybe TRBD2 (5 bases). CDR3 loop: CASSQELAEYGEQFF. The CDR3 nucleotides are TGCGCCAGCAGCCAAGAGCTAGCAGAGTACGGGGAGCAGTTCTTC.